This T cell receptor beta chain was identified during a study of molecular identifiers for immune sequencing clone quantification. With regard to this clonotype: Antigen specificity is unknown.

Study-level findings and limits: For effector cells, clones above 20 RNA copies held over 97% of molecules; for naive cells, under 1%.

One entry per CDR3 protein, called by TCRdb with MiXCR from the PCR reads. Of 400,000 to 600,000 distinct CDR3 sequences in the sample, about 25% were seen once. This CDR3 comprises 16 residues. Per the germline V gene, CDR1 is MNHEY and CDR2 is SMNVEV (reference sequence). The V and J ends lost 0 bases and 1 base respectively, with 12 bases between them. This chain uses TRBV27 with TRBJ1-1; D gene ambiguous. The material sequenced was naive CD8+ T cells from blood, with Jurkat cell RNA spiked in. Regarding subset: FACS-sorted CD8+CD4-CCR7+CD45RA+ naive T cells. The clonotype originates from a human donor in good health. Some libraries in this study had Jurkat cell RNA spiked in. The CDR3 protein is CASSLSASAANTEAFF. The CDR3, as DNA: TGTGCCAGCAGTTTATCTGCCTCGGCAGCGAACACTGAAGCTTTCTTT.